This paragraph reports one TCR beta chain. Its antigen is not known. Trimming took off 5 bases at V and 1 base at J, with 15 bases between the two ends. Germline loops: CDR1 SEHNR, CDR2 FQNEAQ (reference sequence). The CDR3 is 15 residues long. The data belong to a study of graft-versus-host responses after intestinal transplantation. On the study more broadly: Recipients were all induced with anti-thymocyte globulin, then given tacrolimus and steroids for roughly three years. Points from the study as a whole: Early post-transplant HvG declines showed an association with peak circulating GvH clone levels. GvH clones were identified in recipient marrow, with some first appearing in ileum or blood.

Sequencing used immunoSEQ multiplex PCR; TCRdb keeps in-frame clones, though not all of them. This table has tens of thousands of clones, 92% appearing once. This TCR derives from a human patient who received an intestinal transplant, so some T cells may come from the graft donor. This specimen was PBMCs, taken 98 days after intestinal transplantation. This chain uses TRBV7-9 with TRBJ2-7, with a tentative D call TRBD1 (7 bases). The CDR3 region has the DNA TGTGCCAGCAGCCGCGGGACAGCCCTATCCTACGAGCAGTACTTC. Its protein is CASSRGTALSYEQYF.